This is a list of T cell receptor beta chains from one sample in a study of T cells in Graves' hyperthyroidism and ophthalmopathy. TCRdb reanalysed the multiplex PCR reads using MiXCR and keeps one entry per CDR3 protein. The sample includes hundreds of thousands of distinct CDR3 sequences, just under 45% of them seen just once. The material sequenced was peripheral blood or thyroid tissue (not recorded which). The receptors shown here come from an adult man with Graves' disease, either hyperthyroidism or ophthalmopathy (not recorded which). Each CDR3 is given with its conserved first and last residue. A D gene is named only where the DNA matches it firmly. Clone size is shown for a subset of rows, as once, few, many or a class of expanded clone.

size | D | J | V | DNA | CDR3
many | - | TRBJ1-4 | TRBV29-1 | TGCAGCGGGGGGGACACTAATGAAAAACTGTTTTTT | CSGGDTNEKLFF
- | TRBD2 | TRBJ2-7 | TRBV6-1 | TGTGCCAGCAGCCGCATGGACGGACAGCTAACTCTAGCGGGGTTTGTTCCCTACGAGCAGTACTTC | CASSRMDGQLTLAGFVPYEQYF
many | - | TRBJ2-5 | TRBV20-1 | TGCAGTGCTCCCCCTGGAGGCCCTGGGGAGACCCAGTACTTC | CSAPPGGPGETQYF
- | TRBD1 | TRBJ2-5 | TRBV25-1 | TGTGCCAGCAGTGCCGCTCAGGGGGAAGAGACCCAGTACTTC | CASSAAQGEETQYF
- | TRBD2 | TRBJ2-2 | TRBV7-8 | TGTGCCAGCAGCCCGGTGGCTAGCGGGGGAACCCCGAACACCGGGGAGCTGTTTTTT | CASSPVASGGTPNTGELFF
- | - | TRBJ1-1 | TRBV11-2 | TGTGCCAGCAGCCGAGGGCGGGGGGGGACCCTGAACACTGAAGCTTTCTTT | CASSRGRGGTLNTEAFF
- | - | TRBJ2-7 | TRBV2 | TGTGCCAGCAGTTCTACCTCGCAGGGAATCCCCTACGAGCAGTACTTC | CASSSTSQGIPYEQYF
few | - | TRBJ2-5 | TRBV6-1 | TGTGCCAGCACCAAGCCCGGCGTGGAAGAGACCCAGTACTTC | CASTKPGVEETQYF
many | - | TRBJ1-5 | TRBV10-3 | TGTGCCACCCGCGGTGGCGCCGGACCTGATCAGCCCCAGCATTTT | CATRGGAGPDQPQHF
- | - | TRBJ1-4 | TRBV5-1 | TGCACCAGCAGCTTGAGGTCCCAAGTAACCGAGAAAAAACTGTTTTTT | CTSSLRSQVTEKKLFF
- | - | TRBJ2-7 | TRBV12-3/TRBV12-4 | TGTGCTAGCCCAGGACCCCCCTACGAGCAGTACTTC | CASPGPPYEQYF
- | - | TRBJ2-2 | TRBV7-3 | TGTGCTAGCAGCCCACTGGACGGTTACACCGGGGAGCTGTTTTTT | CASSPLDGYTGELFF
few | TRBD1 | TRBJ1-1 | TRBV29-1 | TGCAGCAGTGGGGACAGTGCGAACACTGAAGCTTTCTTT | CSSGDSANTEAFF
- | - | TRBJ1-4 | TRBV2 | TGTGCCAGCAGTCCACAGGGTGCCTTCGGTGAAAAACTGTTTTTT | CASSPQGAFGEKLFF
few | - | TRBJ1-2 | TRBV2 | TGTGCCAGCAGTTTGACTGGGACCTCCTATGGCTACACCTTC | CASSLTGTSYGYTF
- | TRBD1 | TRBJ1-4 | TRBV2 | TGTGCCAGCAGTGATTCCGGGACAGGGGGCGAAAAACTGTTTTTT | CASSDSGTGGEKLFF
- | - | TRBJ2-7 | TRBV20-1 | TGCAGTGCTTCGTCAAGCGGGACACTCTACGAGCAGTACTTC | CSASSSGTLYEQYF
- | - | TRBJ1-6 | TRBV5-1 | TGCGCCAGCAGGCCGGGACACTTCACGGGTGGTAATTCACCCCTCCACTTT | CASRPGHFTGGNSPLHF
- | - | TRBJ2-2 | TRBV10-3 | TGTGCCATCAGTGCTACCGGGACCAAACTCGGGGAGCTGTTTTTT | CAISATGTKLGELFF
many | - | TRBJ1-6 | TRBV7-9 | TGTGCCAGCAGCTTGACGAGCTCCTATAATTCACCCCTCCACTTT | CASSLTSSYNSPLHF
many | - | TRBJ2-7 | TRBV20-1 | TGCAGTGCCCCGGGGAGCACCTACGAGCAGTACTTC | CSAPGSTYEQYF
- | - | TRBJ1-4 | TRBV20-1 | TGCAGTGCTAGCCCGGGGGGGGTTAATGAAAAACTGTTTTTT | CSASPGGVNEKLFF
few | - | TRBJ1-2 | TRBV6-4 | TGTGCCAGCAGTGCCCGACAGAACTATGGCTACACCTTC | CASSARQNYGYTF
- | - | TRBJ2-2 | TRBV6-1 | TGTGCCAGCAGGCCCGAACAGGGACCACCCGGGGAGCTGTTTTTT | CASRPEQGPPGELFF
- | - | TRBJ2-5 | TRBV7-2 | TGTGCCAGCAGCCAAGAGTTCACTAGCAGACAAGAGACCCAGTACTTC | CASSQEFTSRQETQYF
- | - | TRBJ2-2 | TRBV5-1 | TGCGCCAGCAGCTTGGTTCAGGGGAACGGGGAGCTGTTTTTT | CASSLVQGNGELFF
once | - | TRBJ1-5 | TRBV7-9 | TGTGCCAGCAGCCGGGATGGACAGCCTTTTAGCAATCAGCCCCAGCATTTT | CASSRDGQPFSNQPQHF
- | - | TRBJ2-2 | TRBV12-3/TRBV12-4 | TGTGCCAGCAGTTTTGGAGGAATGGCCGGGGAGCTGTTTTTT | CASSFGGMAGELFF
few | - | TRBJ2-7 | TRBV7-9 | TGTGCCAGCAGCTTTGTCAGTCCCGACGAGCAGTACTTC | CASSFVSPDEQYF
- | - | TRBJ1-3 | TRBV10-3 | TGTGCCATCAGTGAGTCGAAGTTTCCAAGAAACACCATATATTTT | CAISESKFPRNTIYF
- | - | TRBJ1-1 | TRBV10-2 | TGCGCCAGCAGTTTCTTACAGGCCATGAACACTGAAGCTTTCTTT | CASSFLQAMNTEAFF
- | TRBD1 | TRBJ2-7 | TRBV7-9 | TGTGCCAGCAGCGGACAGGGACGACTCTCCTACGAGCAGTACTTC | CASSGQGRLSYEQYF
many | - | TRBJ1-2 | TRBV29-1 | TGCAGCGCCCAGGGGTCGGGGGCCAACTATGGCTACACCTTC | CSAQGSGANYGYTF
many | - | TRBJ1-1 | TRBV29-1 | TGCAGCGTTGGGGCAGGGAACACTGAAGCTTTCTTT | CSVGAGNTEAFF
- | - | TRBJ1-5 | TRBV7-8 | TGTGCCAGCAGCCCTGCAGGTACCAATCAGCCCCAGCATTTT | CASSPAGTNQPQHF
- | TRBD2 | TRBJ2-5 | TRBV19 | TGTGCCAGTAGTGCGGGAGCTGGAAAGACCCAGTACTTC | CASSAGAGKTQYF
- | - | TRBJ1-6 | TRBV25-1 | TGTGCTAGAGATCCCGGGCAGGGGAATAATTCACCCCTCCACTTT | CARDPGQGNNSPLHF
- | TRBD1 | TRBJ1-6 | TRBV19 | TGTGCCAGCAGCCAAGTTATGGGACAGGGAAGTTCACCCCTCCACTTT | CASSQVMGQGSSPLHF
- | - | TRBJ2-2 | TRBV19 | TGTGCCAGTAGTATCGAGGGATCCGGGGAGCTGTTTTTT | CASSIEGSGELFF
many | - | TRBJ2-2 | TRBV20-1 | TGCAGTGCTAGTACTGCCGGGGAGCTGTTTTTT | CSASTAGELFF
many | - | TRBJ1-1 | TRBV25-1 | TGTGCCAGCAGTGGAGTGAACGTTGTCGGCGGCAGTGAAGCTTTCTTT | CASSGVNVVGGSEAFF
once | - | TRBJ1-2 | TRBV29-1 | TGCAGCGTTGGCGGAGCATCTGGCTACACCTTC | CSVGGASGYTF
few | - | TRBJ2-5 | TRBV7-9 | TGTGCCAGCAGCTTACATGGCAAAGAGACCCAGTACTTC | CASSLHGKETQYF
- | - | TRBJ1-6 | TRBV7-8 | TGTGCCAGCAGCGTTGGTGGGGAGGGGAATAATTCACCCCTCCACTTT | CASSVGGEGNNSPLHF
many | TRBD1 | TRBJ1-1 | TRBV6-5 | TGTGCCAGCAGACCCGGGACAGGGTTGAGCACTGAAGCTTTCTTT | CASRPGTGLSTEAFF